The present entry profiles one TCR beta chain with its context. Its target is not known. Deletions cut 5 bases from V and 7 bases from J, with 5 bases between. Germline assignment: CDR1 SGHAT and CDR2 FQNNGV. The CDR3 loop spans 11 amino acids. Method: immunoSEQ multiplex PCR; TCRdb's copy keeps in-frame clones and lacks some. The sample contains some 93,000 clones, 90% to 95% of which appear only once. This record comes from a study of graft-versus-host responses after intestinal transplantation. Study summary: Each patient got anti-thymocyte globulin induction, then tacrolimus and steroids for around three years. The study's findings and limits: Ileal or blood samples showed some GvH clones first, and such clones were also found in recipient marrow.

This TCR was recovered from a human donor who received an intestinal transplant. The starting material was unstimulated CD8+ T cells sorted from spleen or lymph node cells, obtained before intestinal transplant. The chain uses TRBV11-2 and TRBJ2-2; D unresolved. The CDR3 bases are TGTGCCAGCAGCCTTTACGGGGAGCTGTTTTTT. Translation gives CASSLYGELFF.